Below, 23 T cell receptor beta chains from the same sample are listed, as sequenced in a study of blood T cell repertoires in COVID-19 (dated by TCRdb to 2020 to 2021). Libraries were made using the immunoSEQ multiplex PCR assay. TCRdb took this table from immuneACCESS and kept in-frame rearrangements with V and J called. Such tables lack part of the clones; where checked against another copy, unresolved V genes explain under half of the gap, and the rest is unexplained. The sample table records roughly 170,000 clones; around 87% of these occur just once. The biggest ten clones account for 0.88% of the sample. Sequences were obtained from peripheral blood. These receptors came from a woman aged 18-29 years who had recovered from COVID-19.

The CDR3 region is CASSLNRVLGGRELFF. CDR3 DNA: TGTGCCAGCAGCCTGAACCGGGTCCTCGGAGGGAGGGAGCTGTTTTTT. This sequence joins TRBV9 and TRBJ2-2, with a weak D call TRBD2 (6 bases). Germline loops: CDR1 SGDLS, CDR2 YYNGEE. The CDR3 contains 16 residues. The V gene lost 4 bases and the J gene lost 9 bases, with 22 bases spanning the gap.

The CDR3 protein is CASRSGSYNEQFF. The CDR3 nucleotides read TGTGCCAGCAGATCCGGGTCTTACAATGAGCAGTTCTTC. This chain links TRBV27 with TRBJ2-1, with D unresolved. The CDR3 sequence is 13 residues long. Germline CDR1 MNHEY, CDR2 SMNVEV (reference sequence). V was trimmed by 6 bases and J by 4 bases, leaving 10 bases between them.

The V gene is TRBV30, the J gene TRBJ1-2, with a possible D match to TRBD1 (6 bases). The germline V and J ends were trimmed by 2 bases and 7 bases, with 11 bases remaining between them. Looked up from germline, CDR1 is GTSNPN and CDR2 is SVGIG (reference sequence). The CDR3 extends over 12 amino acids. This CDR3 reads CAWSRGARGYTF. The DNA for the CDR3 is TGTGCCTGGAGTCGGGGGGCGCGTGGCTACACCTTC.

The CDR3 region is CASRRVENTEAFF. CDR3 sequence (DNA): TGTGCCAGCAGGAGGGTGGAGAACACTGAAGCTTTCTTT. The chain carries TRBV14 and TRBJ1-1; no definite D call. V was trimmed by 6 bases and J by 1 base, leaving 9 bases between them. The CDR3 contains 13 residues. Germline V gives CDR1 SGHDN, CDR2 FVKESK.

The genes are TRBV10-2 and TRBJ1-1; no reliable D call. The V end lost 2 bases, the J end lost 0 bases, and 10 bases lay between the germline ends. Germline CDR1 WSHSY, CDR2 SAAADI. The CDR3 is 15 residues long. In nucleotides, the CDR3 is TGCGCCAGCAGTGAGGCTCAGGTCATGAACACTGAAGCTTTCTTT. It encodes CASSEAQVMNTEAFF.

The chain carries TRBV9 and TRBJ2-1, with D perhaps TRBD2 (6 bases). The CDR3 sequence is 20 residues long. Per the germline V gene, CDR1 is SGDLS and CDR2 is YYNGEE. The V and J ends lost 3 bases and 3 bases respectively, with 28 bases between them. The DNA for the CDR3 is TGTGCCAGCAGCGGCCTAAGGGTCATGGAAGAGGAGGGGCTCTACAATGAGCAGTTCTTC. Translation gives CASSGLRVMEEEGLYNEQFF. The complete variable domain, with remaining parts taken from reference TRBV9 and TRBJ2-1, reads DSGVTQTPKHLITATGQRVTLRCSPRSGDLSVYWYQQSLDQGLQFLIQYYNGEERAKGNILERFSAQQFPDLHSELNLSSLELGDSALYFCASSGLRVMEEEGLYNEQFFGPGTRLTVL.

This rearrangement joins TRBV21-1 to TRBJ1-3; the table assigns TRBD1, which was not confirmed against the DNA. TRBV21-1 is a pseudogene segment. This CDR3 has 15 amino acids. The CDR3 DNA follows: TGTGCCAGCGACAGGGCCAGGGCATCTCGAAACACCATATATTTT. Translating gives CASDRARASRNTIYF.

The chain employs TRBV19 and TRBJ1-2; D not resolved. The V gene's germline CDR1 is LNHDA and CDR2 SQIVND (reference sequence). The CDR3 loop spans 14 amino acids. V shed 5 bases and J shed 4 bases, with 14 bases lying between them. This chain's CDR3 is CASSRKPGSYGYTF. Here the CDR3 DNA reads TGTGCCAGTAGTCGGAAGCCAGGTTCCTATGGCTACACCTTC.

The J gene is TRBJ2-3, the V gene TRBV7-8; the match to TRBD2 covers 11 bases. The V segment lost 1 base and the J segment 7 bases; nucleotides outside the gene matches: 13. Germline V CDR1 and CDR2: SGHVS, FQNEAQ. The CDR3 totals 18 residues. For the CDR3, the DNA is TGTGCCAGCAGCTTAGGAGTCTCTACTAGCGGGAGAGTAAATACGCAGTATTTT. This encodes CASSLGVSTSGRVNTQYF. The entire variable domain, with the rest obtained from reference TRBV7-8 and TRBJ2-3, is as follows: GAGVSQSPRYKVAKRGQDVALRCDPISGHVSLFWYQQALGQGPEFLTYFQNEAQLDKSGLPSDRFFAERPEGSVSTLKIQRTQQEDSAVYLCASSLGVSTSGRVNTQYFGPGTRLTVL.

The chain carries TRBV7-2 and TRBJ1-2; TRBD1 might be the D (6 bases). This CDR3 is 17 amino acids long. With 0 bases removed from V and 5 bases from J, the gap between germline ends came to 19 bases. CDR1 is SGHTA and CDR2 is FQGNSA in the germline V gene. As DNA, the CDR3 is TGTGCCAGCAGCTTAGCATATAGCAGGGGCTATGGGTATGGCTACACCTTC. It encodes CASSLAYSRGYGYGYTF.

A single count supports this clone. The chain links TRBV6-1 to TRBJ2-5; the D gene is possibly TRBD2 (6 bases). Looked up from germline, CDR1 is MNHNS and CDR2 is SASEGT. This CDR3 comprises 15 residues. V was pared by 0 bases and J by 0 bases, with 8 bases between. CDR3 coding DNA: TGTGCCAGCAGTGAAGCGGGGGGAAACCAAGAGACCCAGTACTTC. Encoded protein: CASSEAGGNQETQYF.

The chain has TRBV6-5 and TRBJ2-1; TRBD2 matches at 8 bases. V was pared by 2 bases and J by 8 bases, with 11 bases of the junction left unmatched. In germline, CDR1 is MNHEY, CDR2 SVGAGI. The CDR3 runs 16 residues. CDR3 sequence: CASSYRGTSARDEQFF. The CDR3 DNA sequence: TGTGCCAGCAGTTACAGGGGGACTAGTGCGCGGGATGAGCAGTTCTTC.

The chain carries TRBV6-1 and TRBJ2-7; D remains unclear. Germline V CDR1 and CDR2: MNHNS, SASEGT. The V end was cut by 0 bases, the J end by 2 bases, with 8 bases between. This CDR3 comprises 14 residues. This CDR3 reads CASSEAGPTYEQYV. CDR3 DNA sequence: TGTGCCAGCAGTGAAGCGGGCCCCACCTACGAGCAGTACGTC.

The chain uses TRBV29-1 and TRBJ1-2; D is unresolved. There are 13 residues in the CDR3. Trimming removed 1 base from V and 8 bases from J, with 14 bases in between. Germline CDR1 is SQVTM and CDR2 is ANQGSEA. CDR3 in amino acids: CSVEGLTFGGYTF. The CDR3 DNA reads as TGCAGCGTTGAAGGACTGACCTTCGGGGGCTACACCTTC.

The V call is TRBV7-8, the J call TRBJ1-2; tentatively, D is TRBD1 (5 bases). The CDR3 loop spans 13 amino acids. Germline V gene data show CDR1 as SGHVS and CDR2 as FQNEAQ. V was pared by 6 bases and J by 1 base, with 9 bases between. The CDR3 is CASSPGFNYGYTF. In DNA, the CDR3 is TGTGCCAGCAGTCCAGGGTTTAACTATGGCTACACCTTC.

The V gene is TRBV10-3, the J gene TRBJ1-1; D uncertain. The CDR3 sequence is 13 residues long. Trimming removed 8 bases from V and 1 base from J, with 11 bases in between. Germline values: CDR1 ENHRY, CDR2 SYGVKD. The chain's CDR3 is CAIRSNSNTEAFF. CDR3 sequence (DNA): TGTGCCATCCGAAGCAACTCGAACACTGAAGCTTTCTTT.

The chain is built from TRBV7-2 and TRBJ2-1; 7 bases fit TRBD2. Germline CDR1 and CDR2: SGHTA and FQGNSA. Unmatched junction bases numbered 0, after V lost 6 bases and J lost 1 base. CDR3 size: 13 residues. The CDR3, as DNA: TGTGCCAGCAGAGCGGGATCCTACAATGAGCAGTTCTTC. This translates into CASRAGSYNEQFF.

This clone has only one observation. J is TRBJ1-1 and V is TRBV24-1, with D maybe TRBD1 (5 bases). The CDR3 is 12 amino acids. Germline V CDR1 and CDR2: KGHDR, SFDVKD. V shed 6 bases and J shed 5 bases, with 9 bases lying between them. The CDR3 sequence is CATSRGGTEAFF. Here the CDR3 DNA reads TGTGCCACCAGTAGGGGAGGGACTGAAGCTTTCTTT.

The count of this clone is one. The V gene is TRBV9, the J gene TRBJ2-2; 14 nucleotides agree with TRBD2. The CDR3 contains 20 residues. The germline V gene has CDR1 SGDLS and CDR2 YYNGEE. The J segment lost 2 bases and the V segment lost 5 bases, leaving 14 bases of the junction unmatched. The CDR3 sequence: CASSSPRGLAGVGNTGELFF. In DNA form, the CDR3 reads TGTGCCAGCAGTTCCCCCCGGGGACTAGCGGGAGTAGGAAACACCGGGGAGCTGTTTTTT.

The chain links TRBV19 to TRBJ2-7, with D tentatively TRBD1 (5 bases). Trimming removed 1 base at V and 3 bases at J, with 13 bases between. The CDR3 sequence is 15 residues long. Germline V gene data show CDR1 as LNHDA and CDR2 as SQIVND (reference sequence). CDR3 sequence (DNA): TGTGCCAGTAGTATAGGGGGCCTCGACGGCTACGAGCAGTACTTC. This translates into CASSIGGLDGYEQYF.

The CDR3 here is CASSLETGSYGYTF. CDR3 nucleotide sequence: TGTGCCAGCAGCTTAGAGACGGGGAGCTATGGCTACACCTTC. This rearrangement joins TRBV7-9 to TRBJ1-2; no clear D. This CDR3 comprises 14 residues. Trimming took 1 base from V and 4 from J, leaving 10 bases between them. Germline assignment: CDR1 SEHNR and CDR2 FQNEAQ (reference sequence).

The chain joins TRBV7-8 to TRBJ2-7, with TRBD2 as a possible D gene (5 bases). The germline V gene encodes CDR1 SGHVS and CDR2 FQNEAQ. Trimming took off 5 bases at V and 6 bases at J, with 11 bases between the two ends. This CDR3 has 12 amino acids. CDR3 amino acids: CASSHPGGEQYV. In DNA, the CDR3 is TGTGCCAGCAGCCATCCCGGAGGCGAGCAGTACGTC.

The genes are TRBV5-1 and TRBJ2-5; 14 positions agree with TRBD2. CDR3 size: 15 residues. From germline, CDR1 is SGHRS and CDR2 YFSETQ. V shed 4 bases and J 4 bases; nucleotides not matched to a gene: 3. CDR3 sequence: CASSLGTSGGETQYF. In nucleotides, the CDR3 is TGCGCCAGCAGCCTCGGGACTAGCGGGGGAGAGACCCAGTACTTC.